This T cell receptor beta chain was observed in a study of cytomegalovirus exposure and HLA in healthy donors. Study results and limitations: One later analysis reportedly identified an Asian-associated ancestry cluster that showed fewer N-insertions than the roughly 600-donor mean. The authors considered a cluster of highly shared sequence variants likely to be a sequencing artifact.

The PCR used 60 Vbeta and 13 Jbeta primers. The protocol was immunoSEQ multiplex PCR, while the TCRdb copy is restricted to in-frame clones and leaves out a portion. This sample contains just over 200,000 clones. Regarding this clone: What it recognizes is unknown.

Trimming stripped 5 bases from V and 4 bases from J, with 14 bases between. CDR3 length: 14 amino acids. Germline loops: CDR1 MNHNS, CDR2 SASEGT. The TCR was taken from a girl aged 2 to 10 in good health and CMV-seropositive. Sequencing was performed on PBMCs. The chain carries TRBV6-1 and TRBJ1-1; D remains ambiguous. CDR3 protein: CASSLLEEGTEAFF. In DNA form, the CDR3 reads TGTGCCAGCAGTCTGCTAGAGGAGGGCACTGAAGCTTTCTTT.